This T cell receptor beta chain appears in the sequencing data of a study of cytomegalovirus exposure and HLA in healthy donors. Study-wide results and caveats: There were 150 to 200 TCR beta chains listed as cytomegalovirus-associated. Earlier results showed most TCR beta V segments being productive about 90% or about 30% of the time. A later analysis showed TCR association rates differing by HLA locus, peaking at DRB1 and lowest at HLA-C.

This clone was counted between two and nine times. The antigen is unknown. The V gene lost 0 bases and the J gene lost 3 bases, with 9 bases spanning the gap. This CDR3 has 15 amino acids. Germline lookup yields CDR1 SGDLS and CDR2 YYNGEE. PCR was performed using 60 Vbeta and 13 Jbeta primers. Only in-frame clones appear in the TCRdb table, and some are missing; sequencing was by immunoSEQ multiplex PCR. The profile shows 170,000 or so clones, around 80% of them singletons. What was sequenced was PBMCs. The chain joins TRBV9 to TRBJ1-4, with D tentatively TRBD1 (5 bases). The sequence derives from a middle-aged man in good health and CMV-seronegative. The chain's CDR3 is CASSVGAGSNEKLFF. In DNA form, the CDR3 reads TGTGCCAGCAGCGTAGGAGCAGGGTCTAATGAAAAACTGTTTTTT.